This note documents a single TCR beta chain sequence. The antigen it recognizes is unknown. Nothing much larger sits one base from this clone, and base qualities are not available. The sample belongs to a study of cytomegalovirus exposure and HLA in healthy donors (dated by TCRdb to about 2017). Regarding the complete study: According to an earlier analysis of 587 of the donors, some 170 million T cells yielded over 90 million unique TCR beta sequences and around 280 Gb of sequence data. Typing coverage differed by locus: A, B, C, DRB1 and DQB1 were typed in about 620-640 donors, DQA1 in 522, DPA1 in some 610, and DPB1 in 450 to 490. The study aimed to test whether signatures of past pathogen exposure could be identified by cataloging public T cell receptors. Genome-wide SNP genotypes for about 65% of the roughly 670 donors were used in a later genetic analysis, which treated that subset as a discovery cohort. The study combined high-throughput TCR immunosequencing, statistical association of individual TCRs with disease status, and machine learning to predict cytomegalovirus infection status. Rather than drawing on any new phenotypic data, the later analysis identified candidate immune exposures from TCR beta sequences and the way those sequences occurred across donors. In a later analysis, previously published TCR beta repertoires from 550 to 700 donors were re-analyzed and high-resolution HLA genotyping was added so that TCR occurrence patterns could be studied. The T cell repertoires of 550 to 850 subjects were profiled by immunosequencing and related to cytomegalovirus serostatus. An earlier analysis of approximately 500 of the donors applied high-throughput TCR beta sequencing to assess whether each TCR beta V gene segment acted as functional or pseudogenic. Four or five DR-DQ haplotypes were handled as single units for association and clustering because linkage in the cohort was strong. Donor age, sex, ethnicity and CMV serostatus were compiled together with the repertoire data. Across approximately 400 genotyped donors of the cohort, an average of roughly 230,000 unique TCR beta nucleotide sequences per donor were sequenced, and 15% to 20% of those sequences were non-productive. A separate validation cohort of roughly 110 different subjects was used in addition to the approximately 700-subject first cohort. Among the roughly 410 genotyped donors, approximately 76% belonged to the genetic ancestry cluster associated with self-reported Caucasian donors. HLA typing included class I and class II loci at four-digit resolution. Around 330 gigabases of sequencing data and around 80 million unique TCR sequences made up an early release that covered approximately 620 HLA-typed donors. Every repertoire in the discovery cohort had been generated on one and the same sequencing platform. The research as a whole found: A total of fewer than 200 TCR beta chains were listed by the study as associated with cytomegalovirus. Specific HLA alleles were associated with around 18,000 TCR beta sequences at a false discovery rate of 0.05 in a later analysis. In a later analysis, most CMV-associated TCR beta chains were found to appear HLA-restricted, with HLA associations seemingly driven largely by CMV exposure. Because HLA typing was unavailable for some donors at each locus, only the typed subset was used in association tests. It was suggested by the authors that the approach could potentially be generalized to other disease states and immunological phenotypes. Most TCR sequences were observed very rarely across donors, whereas some public TCRs were present in many individuals. The cohort was sequenced for TCR beta chains only, and without alpha or paired-chain data the features that could be detected were limited. In a later analysis, the rate of TCR association differed among HLA loci, with DRB1 alleles having the most associated TCRs and HLA-C alleles having the fewest. In vitro tests confirmed that a few of the cytomegalovirus-associated TCR beta chains recognize cytomegalovirus antigens. Because counts were too low, fewer than 20 rarely observed V segments, including chromosome 9 orphons, were excluded from the earlier analysis of 587 of the donors. The sequencing pipeline was judged likely to have produced a cluster of highly shared sequence variants as a technical artifact. A later genetic analysis associated a missense DCLRE1C variant with V-gene and J-gene trimming of TCR beta chains, and an independent cohort replicated the association. According to a later analysis, parvovirus B19, influenza, CMV and Epstein-Barr virus appeared linked to several top co-occurrence clusters. For the cohort, immune exposure information was limited to CMV serostatus. A further reported finding was that TCR beta sequences accurately predicted the HLA-A and HLA-B alleles for most subjects in the first cohort. Linkage disequilibrium might explain the correlated functional status among segregating V segments, but an unknown experimental factor could not be ruled out. In a later genetic analysis, fewer N-insertions in productive TCRs were reported among donors in an Asian-associated ancestry cluster than the roughly 700-donor mean. Assigning TCR associations to individual alleles was difficult when HLA alleles, especially DR and DQ, strongly co-occurred. In a later analysis, HLA-associated TCR beta chains showed more clonal expansion and lower generation probabilities than non-associated chains that were equally common. Broadly in line with IMGT annotations, most TCR beta V segments showed up in productive rearrangements about 90% or about 30% of the time in an earlier analysis of around 550 of the donors. Cytomegalovirus status was reported to be diagnosed by the classifier with high specificity and sensitivity in both the original and validation cohorts. Sequencing depth was assumed to be roughly uniform across donors in the presence/absence analyses, though that assumption may not hold.

The library was generated by the immunoSEQ multiplex PCR assay. For the multiplex PCR, a mixture combining 60 forward primers for TCR Vbeta segments and 13 reverse primers for TCR Jbeta segments was used. The CDR3 region of rearranged TCR beta genes was amplified from genomic DNA with a multiplex PCR assay. The Illumina HiSeq System was used to sequence the amplified TCR beta libraries as 87-base-pair reads. The authors' pipeline ran thus. A later analysis counted 75 million to 100 million unique TCR beta chains across the roughly 700 repertoires, and roughly 9.9 million of these chains were shared by at least two donors. Raw reads were error-corrected and collapsed into unique sequences with a nearest-neighbor algorithm that merged closely related sequences to remove PCR and sequencing errors. Alignment of CDR3 sequences to IMGT reference sequences was used to assign V, D and J gene segments. For a sequence to be retained, at least a six-nucleotide match to both a V gene segment and a J gene segment was required. A rearrangement counted as productive if the CDR3 had no stop codons and remained in frame with V and J, and every other rearrangement counted as non-productive. Following IMGT convention, CDR3 was defined as the stretch from the second conserved V-encoded cysteine to the conserved J-encoded phenylalanine. The earlier analysis of about 640 of the donors excluded any sequence lacking an unambiguous match to a single V gene segment. In an earlier analysis of several hundred of the donors, a V segment was called functional when productive rearrangements were above 56.7%, and segregating when the standard deviation between donors exceeded 5%. A statistical classification framework was built to diagnose cytomegalovirus status from the catalog of TCR beta chain sequences. V and J gene assignment, in a later analysis, came from comparing TCR nucleotide sequences with IMGT/GENE-DB human TR gene sequences. A later analysis assigned CDR3 sequences and most-parsimonious VDJ recombination scenarios with the TCRdist pipeline. In a later analysis, every TCR beta chain was defined by the combination of its CDR3 amino acid sequence and its V-gene family, and reads without a unique V-gene family were dropped. In a later analysis, a few hundred highly shared, low-generation-probability nucleotide sequences were removed to address suspected cross-contamination and a sequencing artifact. For each public chain, a later analysis derived a clonal expansion index from normalized ranks of inferred template counts within each repertoire. Generation probabilities in a later analysis came from a VDJ recombination model fitted to out-of-frame rearrangements, and those results were checked against IGoR. A later analysis scored TCR-TCR, TCR-HLA and TCR-CMV co-occurrence with hypergeometric tests, applying a repertoire-size bias correction to TCR pairs. A later analysis estimated false discovery rates by permuting HLA or CMV assignments 20 times. A later analysis grouped co-occurring TCRs with DBSCAN, adding TCRdist sequence similarity when clustering within HLA-allele-positive subsets. For co-occurrence clustering, repertoires with fewer than 30,000 or more than 120,000 public chains were excluded, along with five repertoires with anomalous nucleotide sharing. Held by TCRdb, this immuneACCESS table contains in-frame sequences only and omits some clones. Under half of the omission traces to an unresolved V gene where checked; the cause of the rest is unknown. For V, J and clone size, that table is used; D and trimming come from the DNA. The sample records some 190,000 clones, over 70% of which are singletons. The ten biggest clones cover under 2% of the sample.

The cohort was made up of several hundred healthy bone marrow donors. Cohort members were all nominally healthy when sampled, although unrecorded immune exposures were likely present. The donor was CMV seropositive and belonged to the group of 250 to 300 seropositive cohort members. Each donor provided a peripheral blood sample, and peripheral blood mononuclear cells were used for TCR beta sequencing. Genomic DNA extraction from the blood cell samples was performed with the Qiagen DNeasy Blood Extraction Kit. The source is a man between 40 and 49 years old in good health and CMV-seropositive. What was sequenced was PBMCs.

The encoded CDR3 is CASSILQETQYF. The bases read TGCGCCAGCAGCATCCTTCAAGAGACCCAGTACTTC. This receptor chain uses TRBV5-1 and TRBJ2-5, with the D gene call left open. CDR1 SGHRS and CDR2 YFSETQ are derived from the germline V gene. At the junction V is shortened by 4 bases and J by 2 bases, with 6 bases in between. Inclusive of the bounding cysteine and phenylalanine, the CDR3 is 12 residues long. The kept DNA is CDR3 alone, 36 bases in frame from the first base.